These T cell receptor beta chains were read from a single sample in a study of blood T cell repertoires in COVID-19. Produced via immunoSEQ multiplex PCR; TCRdb's table is partial and in-frame only. The repertoire includes around 140,000 clones, about four fifths of them detected once, and approximately 3.5% sits in the top ten. What was sequenced was peripheral blood. Source of these receptors: an older man who had recovered from COVID-19. CDR3s leave out the opening cysteine and the closing phenylalanine or tryptophan.

>TRBV11-2|TRBJ2-2
ASSLAGVRELF
>TRBV29-1|TRBJ2-3
SVHRELAGGVTDTQY
>TRBV5-6|TRBJ1-5
ASSLSGYNQPQH
>TRBV7-2|TRBJ2-3
ASTGIYRADTQY
>TRBV12-3/TRBV12-4|TRBJ1-3
ASSISDIYTIY
>TRBV3-1/TRBV3-2|TRBJ2-1
ASSSGGLSYNEQF
>TRBV5-1|TRBJ2-5
ASSTGTGTGETQY
>TRBV15|TRBJ2-7
ATSRDSSLHSLEQY
>TRBV7-2|TRBJ1-2
ASSLDPGQGRLGGYT
>TRBV10-3|TRBJ1-1
AIRNPGQGNTEAF
>TRBV6-5|TRBJ1-2
ASSYEDSYGYT
>TRBV6-5|TRBJ1-2
ASSSTGTGGNYGYT
>TRBV29-1|TRBJ1-3
SVEKAGLGNTIY
>TRBV4-1|TRBJ2-7
ASSAPGQGYEQY